This passage covers 27 T cell receptor beta chains from one sample sequenced in a study of T-cell reconstitution after alpha-beta-depleted transplantation in children. Researchers prepared the TCRbeta library using unique molecular identifiers, the study reports. TCRdb fed the PCR reads into MiXCR, producing one record per CDR3 protein. The sample lists approximately 190,000 distinct CDR3 sequences; 6.3% were seen once. The source material was PBMCs, sampled before TCRalphabeta/CD19-depleted stem cell transplant. These receptors came from a girl under three years old with combined immunodeficiency, due to receive a stem cell transplant.

This clonotype has a count of ten or more. This CDR3 reads CSVEGEKTAAMNTEAFF. The CDR3 nucleotides read TGCAGCGTTGAAGGGGAGAAGACAGCCGCTATGAACACTGAAGCTTTCTTT. The chain carries TRBV29-1 and TRBJ1-1; D perhaps matches TRBD1 (5 bases). Per the germline V gene, CDR1 is SQVTM and CDR2 is ANQGSEA. The CDR3 loop spans 17 amino acids. Trimming shortened V by 1 base and J by 0 bases, and 18 bases separated the two germline ends. Combining the CDR3 with reference TRBV29-1 and TRBJ1-1 gives the whole variable domain SAVISQKPSRDICQRGTSLTIQCQVDSQVTMMFWYRQQPGQSLTLIATANQGSEATYESGFVIDKFPISRPNLTFSTLTVSNMSPEDSSIYLCSVEGEKTAAMNTEAFFGQGTRLTVV.

V is TRBV5-1 and J is TRBJ2-3; no reliable D call. The ends were cut back, 4 bases at V and 5 bases at J, with 8 bases in the middle. Per germline, CDR1 SGHRS and CDR2 YFSETQ. The CDR3 has 12 residues. The CDR3, as DNA: TGCGCCAGCAGCCACCCTGAAGATACGCAGTATTTT. Its protein product is CASSHPEDTQYF.

This clonotype has ten or more counts. The chain recombines TRBV21-1 with TRBJ2-7; TRBD2, the table's D call, was not compared with the DNA. TRBV21-1 is given as a pseudogene. This CDR3 region has 13 residues. CDR3 sequence (DNA): TGTGCCAGGGCGGGACGAACGGGCTACGAGCAGTACTTC. This gives the protein CARAGRTGYEQYF.

This clonotype was picked up many times. This sequence joins TRBV4-1 and TRBJ2-3, with 10 bases that match TRBD2. CDR3 size: 15 residues. The germline V gene has CDR1 MGHRA and CDR2 YSYEKL. Germline trimming cut 7 bases from V and 8 bases from J; bases unmatched to any gene: 12. The CDR3, as DNA: TGCGCCAGCACCATTGGGCCACTAGCGGGGACTACGCAGTATTTT. Residues: CASTIGPLAGTTQYF.

In its sample, this clonotype was seen many times. V and J are TRBV29-1 and TRBJ1-2; D unclear. V shed 6 bases and J shed 4 bases, with 12 bases lying between them. The CDR3 consists of 12 residues. Germline values: CDR1 SQVTM, CDR2 ANQGSEA. CDR3 nucleotide sequence: TGCAGCGTCCTCGGGCCCCTCTATGGCTACACCTTC. Translated: CSVLGPLYGYTF.

This clonotype was counted a few times. V is TRBV11-2 and J is TRBJ2-6, with 9 nucleotides matching TRBD1. The CDR3 spans 18 residues. V was clipped by 1 base and J by 2 bases; unmatched bases: 6. CDR1 is SGHAT and CDR2 is FQNNGV in the germline V gene. CDR3 sequence reads: CASSLVWTGAAGANVLTF. CDR3 nucleotide sequence: TGTGCCAGCAGCTTAGTCTGGACAGGGGCAGCTGGGGCCAACGTCCTGACTTTC.

This clonotype was detected many times. Here the CDR3 DNA reads TGCGCCAGCAGCGGCGGACTAGGGACAGATACGCAGTATTTT. The encoded protein is CASSGGLGTDTQYF. J is TRBJ2-3 and V is TRBV5-1, with 7 bases matching TRBD2. The CDR3 sequence is 14 residues long. With 4 bases clipped from V and 3 bases from J, the junction kept 5 bases outside the gene matches. CDR1 and CDR2 (germline): SGHRS, YFSETQ.

This clonotype has at least ten counts. The rearrangement links TRBV7-2 to TRBJ2-5; D uncertain. The CDR3 spans 12 residues. Germline CDR1 is SGHTA and CDR2 is FQGNSA. V dropped 4 bases and J dropped 1 base, with 4 bases sitting between them. CDR3 protein: CASSYLQETQYF. CDR3 nucleotide sequence: TGTGCCAGCAGCTACCTCCAAGAGACCCAGTACTTC.

V is TRBV20-1 and J is TRBJ1-2; D perhaps matches TRBD1 (5 bases). V lost 3 bases to trimming and J lost 2 bases, with 19 bases between them. The CDR3 covers 16 residues. CDR1 and CDR2 (germline): DFQATT, SNEGSKA (reference sequence). The CDR3 DNA follows: TGCAGTGCTAGTGTCCCGCCAGGGATGGGAAACTATGGCTACACCTTC. Its translation: CSASVPPGMGNYGYTF.

This clonotype was counted many times. V and J are TRBV12-3 or TRBV12-4 and TRBJ2-3; no clear D. This CDR3 is 15 amino acids long. Trimming shortened V by 6 bases and J by 6 bases, and 19 bases separated the two germline ends. The chain's CDR3 is CASSDEAVGGDTQYF. The CDR3 DNA is TGTGCCAGCAGCGACGAGGCAGTGGGTGGTGATACGCAGTATTTT.

This clonotype was seen many times. The chain has TRBV7-3 and TRBJ2-2; D unresolved. Germline V lookup: CDR1 SGHTA, CDR2 FQGTGA. Trimming removed 4 bases from V and 3 bases from J, with 6 bases in between. The CDR3 covers 13 residues. The CDR3 DNA reads as TGTGCCAGCAGCTACAAGGACACCGGGGAGCTGTTTTTT. Translating gives CASSYKDTGELFF.

This clonotype was counted ten times or more. The chain carries TRBV12-3 or TRBV12-4 and TRBJ2-7; D is possibly TRBD2 (6 bases). CDR3 length: 10 amino acids. V gave up 8 bases and J gave up 5 bases, with 7 bases separating them. CDR3 in amino acids: CASGRNEQYF. For the CDR3, the DNA is TGTGCCAGCGGGAGGAACGAGCAGTACTTC.

This clonotype was observed at least ten times. The chain is built from TRBV7-6 and TRBJ2-7; D remains unclear. CDR3 length: 13 amino acids. V was cut by 1 base and J by 4 bases, with 8 bases left in between. Per germline, CDR1 SGHVS and CDR2 FNYEAQ. The CDR3 sequence: CASSLVPSYEQYF. For the CDR3, the DNA is TGTGCCAGCAGCTTAGTCCCAAGTTACGAGCAGTACTTC. The full variable domain, completed using reference TRBV7-6 and TRBJ2-7, is GAGVSQSPRYKVTKRGQDVALRCDPISGHVSLYWYRQALGQGPEFLTYFNYEAQQDKSGLPNDRFSAERPEGSISTLTIQRTEQRDSAMYRCASSLVPSYEQYFGPGTRLTVT.

This sequence joins TRBV2 and TRBJ1-1, with 10 bases that match TRBD1. The junction had 12 bases not matched to a gene; V was cut back by 5 bases and J by 0 bases. The CDR3 is 18 residues long. Per germline, CDR1 SNHLY and CDR2 FYNNEI. The CDR3 protein is CASSFPGQGKILNTEAFF. The CDR3 nucleotides are TGTGCCAGCAGTTTCCCGGGACAGGGGAAAATTCTGAACACTGAAGCTTTCTTT. Drawing the rest from reference TRBV2 and TRBJ1-1, the complete variable domain is EPEVTQTPSHQVTQMGQEVILRCVPISNHLYFYWYRQILGQKVEFLVSFYNNEISEKSEIFDDQFSVERPDGSNFTLKIRSTKLEDSAMYFCASSFPGQGKILNTEAFFGQGTRLTVV.

This clonotype has ten or more counts. The V gene is TRBV28, the J gene TRBJ2-6; D uncertain. The germline gives CDR1 MDHEN, CDR2 SYDVKM. The CDR3 consists of 16 residues. Deletions cut 4 bases from V and 2 bases from J, with 12 bases between. CDR3 loop: CASSSSGHPGANVLTF. The CDR3 nucleotides read TGTGCCAGCAGTTCTTCTGGTCACCCTGGGGCCAACGTCCTGACTTTC.

This clonotype was detected many times. The chain is built from TRBV13 and TRBJ2-3; TRBD1 matches 8 bases. CDR1 and CDR2 (germline): PRHDT, FYEKMQ (reference sequence). V gave up 5 bases and J gave up 2 bases; unmatched junction bases: 12. The CDR3 loop spans 17 amino acids. CDR3 DNA sequence: TGTGCCAGCAGCCCCCGGGGACAGGTTTGGGACACAGATACGCAGTATTTT. It specifies CASSPRGQVWDTDTQYF.

This clonotype showed up many times. The V and J genes are TRBV3-1 and TRBJ1-3; D is undetermined. The CDR3 length is 15 residues. Germline-derived CDR1 and CDR2 are LGHDT and YNNKEL (reference sequence). The V gene lost 4 bases and the J gene lost 2 bases, with 12 bases spanning the gap. CDR3 sequence reads: CASSPLIPPGNTIYF. Here the CDR3 DNA reads TGTGCCAGCAGCCCCCTTATTCCCCCTGGAAACACCATATATTTT.

This clonotype was counted ten times or more. The chain carries TRBV5-1 and TRBJ1-1; 9 nucleotides agree with TRBD1. The CDR3 consists of 15 residues. Germline CDR1 SGHRS, CDR2 YFSETQ. The V gene end was trimmed by 4 bases and the J gene end by 3 bases; junction bases not matched to a gene: 7. The CDR3 DNA reads TGCGCCAGCAGCATGAACAGGGACAGGGACACTGAAGCTTTCTTT. Its translation is CASSMNRDRDTEAFF.

The rearrangement uses TRBV6-5 and TRBJ2-3; no firm D call. The length of the CDR3 is 17 residues. CDR1 is MNHEY and CDR2 is SVGAGI in the germline V gene. V shed 0 bases and J shed 0 bases, with 13 bases lying between them. The CDR3: CASSYSPGLLSTDTQYF. In DNA, the CDR3 is TGTGCCAGCAGTTACTCGCCGGGTCTCCTTAGCACAGATACGCAGTATTTT.

This clonotype was counted at least ten times. This chain links TRBV20-1 with TRBJ2-3; D gene uncertain. This CDR3 has 11 amino acids. Germline V gene sequence: CDR1 DFQATT, CDR2 SNEGSKA (reference sequence). V dropped 7 bases and J dropped 1 base, with 6 bases sitting between them. CDR3 sequence reads: CSVSGTDTQYF. CDR3 sequence (DNA): TGCAGTGTAAGCGGCACAGATACGCAGTATTTT.

This clonotype was observed at least ten times. The V and J genes are TRBV14 and TRBJ2-5, with 9 bases identical to TRBD1. This CDR3 comprises 14 residues. Unmatched junction bases numbered 7, after V lost 4 bases and J lost 7 bases. Germline CDR1 SGHDN, CDR2 FVKESK. The CDR3 bases are TGTGCCAGCAGCCCCGGGACAGGGTTGGGGACCCAGTACTTC. Translating it yields CASSPGTGLGTQYF.

This clonotype was recorded many times. V usage is TRBV4-3 and J usage is TRBJ2-7, with D unresolved. V gave up 2 bases and J gave up 4 bases, with 15 bases separating them. Germline V gene data show CDR1 as LGHNA and CDR2 as YSLEER. The CDR3 is 15 amino acids. As DNA, the CDR3 is TGCGCCAGCAGCCAATACTTCTTTGTTCAGTACGAGCAGTACTTC. Its protein is CASSQYFFVQYEQYF.

In this sample, this clonotype turned up many times. The chain is built from TRBV4-3 and TRBJ2-2, with D hard to call. V lost 0 bases and J lost 5, with 7 bases in between. The CDR3 runs 14 residues. The germline gives CDR1 LGHNA, CDR2 YSLEER. This chain's CDR3 is CASSQDEVTGELFF. DNA of the CDR3: TGCGCCAGCAGCCAAGATGAAGTGACCGGGGAGCTGTTTTTT.

The chain links TRBV6-6 to TRBJ2-1; D is unresolved. Trimming left V 0 bases short and J 5 bases short, with 5 bases between. The CDR3 runs to 13 residues. The germline V gene has CDR1 MNHNY and CDR2 SVGAGI (reference sequence). The CDR3 DNA reads TGTGCCAGCAGTTACTCGCTAGACAATGAGCAGTTCTTC. As protein: CASSYSLDNEQFF.

The V and J genes are TRBV24-1 and TRBJ2-3; TRBD2 matches at 13 bases. This CDR3 is 19 amino acids long. The J segment lost 2 bases and the V segment lost 7 bases, leaving 14 bases of the junction unmatched. Germline CDR1 and CDR2: KGHDR and SFDVKD. DNA of the CDR3: TGTGCCACCAGCAAGTCCCCGGGACTAGCGGGGAAAACCACAGATACGCAGTATTTT. This translates into CATSKSPGLAGKTTDTQYF.

For this clonotype: This clone may be a read error of a much larger clone one base away. V is TRBV12-3 or TRBV12-4 and J is TRBJ1-4; D not certain. The CDR3 runs to 12 residues. The CDR3 sequence: CASCFELEKLFF. In DNA, the CDR3 is TGTGCCAGCTGTTTTGAATTAGAAAAACTGTTTTTT.

The table lists this clonotype with many counts. The V and J genes are TRBV11-2 and TRBJ2-1; 14 nucleotides align to TRBD2. The V gene's germline CDR1 is SGHAT and CDR2 FQNNGV. This CDR3 comprises 17 residues. The V and J ends lost 1 base and 9 bases, in that order; junction bases with no gene match: 8. The CDR3 nucleotides are TGTGCCAGCAGCTTAGTAGGACTAGCGGGAGGAAGAGGTGAGCAGTTCTTC. Translating gives CASSLVGLAGGRGEQFF.